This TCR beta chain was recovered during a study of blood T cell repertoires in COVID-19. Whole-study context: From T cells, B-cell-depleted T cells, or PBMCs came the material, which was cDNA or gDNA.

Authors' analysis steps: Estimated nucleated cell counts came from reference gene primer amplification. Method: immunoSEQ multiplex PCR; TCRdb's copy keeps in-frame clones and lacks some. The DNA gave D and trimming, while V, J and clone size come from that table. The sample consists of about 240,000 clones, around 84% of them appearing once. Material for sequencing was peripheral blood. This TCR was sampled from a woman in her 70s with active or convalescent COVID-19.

The CDR3 bases are TGTGCCAGCAGCGAGGGACAGGCCGGGAAAAAACTGTTTTTT. Translation: CASSEGQAGKKLFF. This chain connects TRBV5-4 to TRBJ1-4; the match to TRBD1 covers 8 bases. After removal of 4 bases from V and 9 bases from J, the junction contained 8 bases not matched to a gene. CDR1 and CDR2 (germline): SGHNT, YYREEE (reference sequence). The CDR3 consists of 14 residues.